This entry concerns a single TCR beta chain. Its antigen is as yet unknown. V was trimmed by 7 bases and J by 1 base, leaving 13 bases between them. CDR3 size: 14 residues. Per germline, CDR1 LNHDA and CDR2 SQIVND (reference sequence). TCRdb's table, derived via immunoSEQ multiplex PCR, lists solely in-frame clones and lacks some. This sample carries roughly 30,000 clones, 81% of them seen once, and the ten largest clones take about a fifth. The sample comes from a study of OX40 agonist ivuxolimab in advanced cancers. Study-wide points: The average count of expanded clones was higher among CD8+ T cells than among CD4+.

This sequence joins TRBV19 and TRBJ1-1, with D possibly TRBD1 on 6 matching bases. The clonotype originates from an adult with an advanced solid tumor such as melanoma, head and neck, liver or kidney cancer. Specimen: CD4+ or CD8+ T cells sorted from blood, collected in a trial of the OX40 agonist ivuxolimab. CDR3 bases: TGTGCCAGTAAGGGGGGGATTTGGAACACTGAAGCTTTCTTT. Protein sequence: CASKGGIWNTEAFF.